These 25 T cell receptor beta chains originate from one sample sequenced in a study of cytotoxic CD8 clonotypes in ibrutinib-treated CLL. Some clones are missing from TCRdb's copy, which holds only in-frame ones; the method was immunoSEQ multiplex PCR. Among tens of thousands of clones, roughly 83% were seen once, and the ten largest hold around 5%. The sequencing used PBMCs, collected after 12 months of ibrutinib treatment. The receptor source for this set is a human donor with chronic lymphocytic leukemia.

Relative to its sample, this clone is medium-sized. The chain links TRBV9 to TRBJ2-5, with 9 nucleotides matching TRBD2. The CDR3 length is 15 residues. After removal of 6 bases from V and 5 bases from J, the junction contained 11 bases not matched to a gene. Germline assignment: CDR1 SGDLS and CDR2 YYNGEE. In DNA form, the CDR3 reads TGTGCCAGCACCGGTAGCGGGGGCCCGGGGGAGACCCAGTACTTC. Translation gives CASTGSGGPGETQYF.

The rearrangement uses TRBV11-1 and TRBJ1-6; no clear D. This CDR3 contains 13 residues. Germline V gives CDR1 SGHAT, CDR2 FQDESV (reference sequence). Trimming cost V 3 bases and J 10 bases, with 10 bases left between them. The chain's CDR3 is CASSFEGKSPLHF. As DNA, the CDR3 is TGTGCCAGCAGCTTCGAGGGAAAGTCACCCCTCCACTTT.

This chain joins TRBV7-2 and TRBJ1-4; unclear D gene. The ends were cut back, 5 bases at V and 0 bases at J, with 7 bases in the middle. There are 14 residues in the CDR3. Germline V gives CDR1 SGHTA, CDR2 FQGNSA. CDR3 bases: TGTGCCAGCAGCCCGAGAGCAACTAATGAAAAACTGTTTTTT. Translation gives CASSPRATNEKLFF.

This clone has only a few counts. The rearrangement links TRBV4-3 to TRBJ2-3, with unresolved D. From germline, CDR1 is LGHNA and CDR2 YSLEER. This CDR3 has 16 amino acids. V lost 4 bases and J 4 bases, leaving 18 bases between the germline ends. This CDR3 is CASSPSPAGRADTQYF. The CDR3 DNA sequence: TGCGCCAGCAGCCCCAGCCCCGCTGGACGTGCAGATACGCAGTATTTT.

CDR3 region: CASSVRYQGSGVDYGYTF. The DNA of the CDR3 is TGTGCCAGCAGCGTACGGTACCAGGGAAGCGGAGTAGACTATGGCTACACCTTC. The rearrangement uses TRBV9 and TRBJ1-2; TRBD1 might be the D (5 bases). The CDR3 extends over 18 amino acids. The V gene lost 1 base and the J gene lost 3 bases, with 22 bases spanning the gap. The V gene's germline CDR1 is SGDLS and CDR2 YYNGEE. The full variable domain, completed using reference TRBV9 and TRBJ1-2, is DSGVTQTPKHLITATGQRVTLRCSPRSGDLSVYWYQQSLDQGLQFLIQYYNGEERAKGNILERFSAQQFPDLHSELNLSSLELGDSALYFCASSVRYQGSGVDYGYTFGSGTRLTVV.

The chain is built from TRBV7-8 and TRBJ1-2; no reliable D call. This CDR3 spans 15 amino acids. The germline V and J ends were trimmed by 2 bases and 4 bases, with 14 bases remaining between them. Germline loops: CDR1 SGHVS, CDR2 FQNEAQ. CDR3: CASSLRADSLYGYTF. The CDR3 nucleotides are TGTGCCAGCAGCTTAAGGGCAGACTCCCTCTATGGCTACACCTTC. Filled out from reference TRBV7-8 and TRBJ1-2, the complete variable domain reads GAGVSQSPRYKVAKRGQDVALRCDPISGHVSLFWYQQALGQGPEFLTYFQNEAQLDKSGLPSDRFFAERPEGSVSTLKIQRTQQEDSAVYLCASSLRADSLYGYTFGSGTRLTVV.

The chain couples TRBV5-1 to TRBJ1-1; D is unclear. V was cut by 4 bases and J by 0 bases, with 10 bases left in between. The CDR3 runs 14 residues. Germline V gene data show CDR1 as SGHRS and CDR2 as YFSETQ. The CDR3 is CASSLTVMNTEAFF. The CDR3 nucleotides are TGCGCCAGCAGCCTGACGGTTATGAACACTGAAGCTTTCTTT.

In this sample, this clone turned up once. This rearrangement joins TRBV18 to TRBJ2-7; perhaps D is TRBD1 or TRBD2 (5 bases each). The V gene lost 3 bases and the J gene lost 7 bases, with 10 bases spanning the gap. Germline V gives CDR1 KGHSH, CDR2 LQKENI. The CDR3 runs 12 residues. In DNA form, the CDR3 reads TGTGCCAGCTCACCCATAGAGGGGGAGCAGTACTTC. Amino acid sequence: CASSPIEGEQYF. The whole variable domain, filled in from reference TRBV18 and TRBJ2-7, reads NAGVMQNPRHLVRRRGQEARLRCSPMKGHSHVYWYRQLPEEGLKFMVYLQKENIIDESGMPKERFSAEFPKEGPSILRIQQVVRGDSAAYFCASSPIEGEQYFGPGTRLTVT.

This clone was picked up a small number of times. This chain uses TRBV7-2 with TRBJ1-5, with D possibly being TRBD1 (6 bases). The ends were cut back, 3 bases at V and 4 bases at J, with 22 bases in the middle. The CDR3 has 18 amino acids. Germline V gene sequence: CDR1 SGHTA, CDR2 FQGNSA. The CDR3 sequence is CASSLLAGGPRMNQPQHF. The DNA for the CDR3 is TGTGCCAGCAGCTTGTTGGCTGGGGGGCCACGGATGAATCAGCCCCAGCATTTT.

This clone appeared a single time. This chain joins TRBV6-6 and TRBJ2-5; 8 bases agree with TRBD2. CDR3 length: 14 amino acids. The trim removed 4 bases at V and 4 bases at J, leaving 5 bases unmatched. Germline V gene lookup returns CDR1 MNHNY and CDR2 SVGAGI (reference sequence). The CDR3 nucleotides are TGTGCCAGCAGTTCCCCGGGACTAGGAGAGACCCAGTACTTC. Amino acids: CASSSPGLGETQYF.

The V and J genes are TRBV7-3 and TRBJ1-3, with D hard to call. V dropped 2 bases and J dropped 4 bases, with 6 bases sitting between them. Germline V gives CDR1 SGHTA, CDR2 FQGTGA. The CDR3 totals 13 residues. The CDR3 nucleotides are TGTGCCAGCAGCTTATTGGGGGGAAACACCATATATTTT. The encoded protein is CASSLLGGNTIYF.

The chain uses TRBV10-3 and TRBJ2-5; 11 bases map to TRBD1. V shed 5 bases and J 5 bases; nucleotides not matched to a gene: 7. There are 15 residues in the CDR3. The germline V gene has CDR1 ENHRY and CDR2 SYGVKD. The CDR3, as DNA: TGTGCCATCAGTCGGACAGGGGGCGCGGGGGAGACCCAGTACTTC. Its protein is CAISRTGGAGETQYF.

This rearrangement joins TRBV9 to TRBJ1-2; D possibly corresponds to TRBD1 (5 bases). The CDR3 totals 18 residues. V was shortened by 3 bases and J by 8 bases, with 29 bases between the two germline ends. Germline V CDR1 and CDR2: SGDLS, YYNGEE. The CDR3 DNA sequence: TGTGCCAGCAGCGGGCCTAGGGGCCAGCGAACCTCCCCCGGCGGCTACACCTTC. Amino acid sequence: CASSGPRGQRTSPGGYTF.

The chain uses TRBV7-2 and TRBJ1-6, with 7 positions matching TRBD1. The CDR3 covers 12 residues. Germline V gives CDR1 SGHTA, CDR2 FQGNSA. Trimming cost V 4 bases and J 14 bases; bases outside gene matches: 5. CDR3 residues: CASSSQTGTLHF. Here the CDR3 DNA reads TGTGCCAGCAGCTCGCAGACAGGGACCCTCCACTTT.

The chain links TRBV4-3 to TRBJ1-2, with D uncertain. The CDR3 consists of 13 residues. With 0 bases removed from V and 3 bases from J, the gap between germline ends came to 5 bases. Germline CDR1 reads LGHNA; CDR2 reads YSLEER. CDR3 loop: CASSQDWDYGYTF. Written as DNA, the CDR3 is TGCGCCAGCAGCCAAGATTGGGACTATGGCTACACCTTC.

The genes are TRBV4-2 and TRBJ1-2; D ambiguous. V was trimmed by 1 base and J by 10 bases, leaving 7 bases between them. Germline assignment: CDR1 LGHNA and CDR2 YNFKEQ. The CDR3 is made up of 11 amino acids. The CDR3 region has the DNA TGTGCCAGCAGCCAAGGCGGGGACTACACCTTC. Its protein product is CASSQGGDYTF.

The J gene is TRBJ1-1, the V gene TRBV2, with a weak D call TRBD1 (5 bases). Germline values: CDR1 SNHLY, CDR2 FYNNEI. Trimming stripped 4 bases from V and 5 bases from J, with 14 bases between. This CDR3 is built from 14 residues. CDR3 in DNA: TGTGCCAGCAGTGGGTCAGGGTGGGTGACTGAAGCTTTCTTT. The encoded protein is CASSGSGWVTEAFF.

V and J are TRBV15 and TRBJ1-1; D remains unclear. Trimming left V 0 bases short and J 1 base short, with 9 bases between. This CDR3 contains 15 residues. Per the germline V gene, CDR1 is LNHNV and CDR2 is YYDKDF (reference sequence). The CDR3 region is CATSRDRLSNTEAFF. CDR3 in DNA: TGTGCCACCAGCAGAGATAGGTTGTCGAACACTGAAGCTTTCTTT.

This chain uses TRBV10-3 with TRBJ2-7, with D maybe TRBD1 (6 bases). Germline V gene lookup returns CDR1 ENHRY and CDR2 SYGVKD. The CDR3 covers 14 residues. Trimming took 6 bases from V and 4 from J, leaving 16 bases between them. CDR3 amino acids: CAIRDPDRNYEQYF. Here the CDR3 DNA reads TGTGCCATCAGGGATCCTGACAGGAATTACGAGCAGTACTTC.

About this clone: The same CDR3 arises from other DNA sequences in this sample as well. The CDR3 spells CASSTGTSGGNEQFF. The CDR3 DNA reads TGTGCCAGCAGCACCGGGACTAGCGGGGGAAATGAGCAGTTCTTC. This chain connects TRBV9 to TRBJ2-1; the match to TRBD2 covers 14 bases. This CDR3 has 15 residues. Germline CDR1 and CDR2: SGDLS and YYNGEE. Losses at the gene ends were 4 bases for V and 7 bases for J; bases not matched to a gene: 4.

V gene TRBV18 combines with J gene TRBJ2-5, with D perhaps matching TRBD2 (6 bases). The CDR3 sequence is 16 residues long. Germline assignment: CDR1 KGHSH and CDR2 LQKENI. Trimming stripped 2 bases from V and 7 bases from J, with 20 bases between. The CDR3 loop reads CASSPGVQEGSATQYF. The DNA for the CDR3 is TGTGCCAGCTCACCAGGGGTCCAGGAGGGGAGCGCGACCCAGTACTTC.

The chain recombines TRBV18 with TRBJ1-1; TRBD1 might be the D (6 bases). Germline-derived CDR1 and CDR2 are KGHSH and LQKENI. Trimming pared 1 base from V and 1 base from J, leaving 10 bases between. CDR3 length: 15 residues. CDR3 sequence (DNA): TGTGCCAGCTCACCACAGACAGGACAGAACACTGAAGCTTTCTTT. Residues: CASSPQTGQNTEAFF.

The chain links TRBV7-3 to TRBJ1-1; 10 bases are a match to TRBD1. The CDR3 runs 15 residues. The V and J ends lost 2 bases and 7 bases, in that order; junction bases with no gene match: 7. Germline CDR1 SGHTA, CDR2 FQGTGA. CDR3 in amino acids: CASSLWGQGMGEAFF. CDR3 in DNA: TGTGCCAGCAGCTTATGGGGACAGGGGATGGGTGAAGCTTTCTTT.

The genes are TRBV6-1 and TRBJ1-1; TRBD1 matches at 8 bases. After removal of 4 bases from V and 3 bases from J, the junction contained 7 bases not matched to a gene. The CDR3 length is 15 residues. Germline CDR1 and CDR2: MNHNS and SASEGT. The CDR3 DNA follows: TGTGCCAGCAGTGTAGCAGGGGGCTCGTACACTGAAGCTTTCTTT. Protein sequence: CASSVAGGSYTEAFF.

This clone was observed a single time. The rearrangement joins TRBV14 to TRBJ2-4; no definite D call. Trimming removed 0 bases from V and 8 bases from J, with 8 bases in between. This CDR3 contains 13 residues. Looked up from germline, CDR1 is SGHDN and CDR2 is FVKESK. The CDR3 sequence is CASSQDRSDIQYF. DNA of the CDR3: TGTGCCAGCAGCCAAGATCGGTCGGACATTCAGTACTTC. Based on the CDR3 plus reference TRBV14 and TRBJ2-4, the full variable domain is EAGVTQFPSHSVIEKGQTVTLRCDPISGHDNLYWYRRVMGKEIKFLLHFVKESKQDESGMPNNRFLAERTGGTYSTLKVQPAELEDSGVYFCASSQDRSDIQYFGAGTRLSVL.